This T cell receptor beta chain was recorded in a study of blood T cells in healthy people across ages. Sample-barcoded 5' priming and a J-beta primer mix drove a second PCR of 7 to 11 cycles. A single record per CDR3 protein comes from TCRdb applying MiXCR to the 5' RACE reads. The table has roughly 720,000 distinct CDR3 sequences, roughly 50% seen once. Broader study findings: A strong correlation was found between TCR beta diversity and the percentage of naive T cells. In long-lived donors, naive CD4+ cell counts and diversity exceeded those of aged donors.

This clonotype has only a few counts. The antigen remains undetermined. CDR3 length: 17 amino acids. Trimming shortened V by 5 bases and J by 3 bases, and 23 bases separated the two germline ends. Germline V CDR1 and CDR2: MNHEY, SMNVEV (reference sequence). V and J are TRBV27 and TRBJ2-7; a possible D gene is TRBD1 (6 bases). This clonotype was sampled from a man older than 75 in good health. Sequencing was done on a sample of blood. CDR3 DNA: TGTGCCAGCAGTCCCTACCGCCGGGACACGGGCCTCTACGAGCAGTACTTC. Protein product: CASSPYRRDTGLYEQYF.